One T cell receptor (beta chain) is described in this entry. This clonotype was seen ten or more times. This receptor's antigen is unknown. The input lacks base qualities; no much larger clone sits a single base away. The sample's time point label is to be understood as: newly diagnosed GD, antithyroid drugs for less than 3 months. For both TCR sequencing and RNA sequencing, RNA was extracted from PBMCs in TRIzol. The diagnosis of Graves' disease followed American Thyroid Association guidelines. Recruitment of patients was carried out at an endocrinology department in Xi'an, China. Each patient gave about 10 milliliters of peripheral blood, collected in an EDTA anticoagulant tube. Ficoll Paque Plus density gradient separation was used to isolate PBMCs, and no further T cell sorting was performed. An Agilent 2100 Bioanalyzer and agarose gel were used to check RNA quality, while a NanoDrop 2000 measured RNA concentration.

Library preparation employed multiplex PCR. The listed sequencing device is Illumina HiSeq 4000. iRepertoire HTBI primers and Arm-PCR amplification of CDR3 regions were used to construct TCR beta libraries. Gel purification was performed on PCR products prior to sequencing. In the paper's pipeline: Across samples, 60 to 75 TRBV and around 15 TRBJ segments were identified and used for gene usage analysis of CDR3 amino acid clonotypes. COPE and FqMerger were used to merge the filtered high-quality paired reads into contigs. BLAST was used to align contigs to the IMGT TRBV, TRBD and TRBJ reference genes, and CDR3 was defined following IMGT. Clonotypes above 0.1% frequency were classified as highly expanded clones. Shannon entropy served as the measure of repertoire diversity, while the Gini coefficient captured V-J evenness. Public clonotypes were defined as clonotypes shared by more than one individual. The public sequencing data were trimmed at Q25 with fastp and processed into clonotypes with MiXCR by TCRdb, which kept only in-frame beta chains. CDR3 protein sequences are deduplicated, and each keeps its most common genes and DNA. TCRdb's processing, not the authors' own work, is the source of the V and J calls. For this sample the table gives over 450,000 distinct CDR3 sequences, of which around 13% were detected only once. Roughly 8.9% of the sample is held by the ten biggest clonotypes.

This record comes from a study of regulatory T cells in long-lasting Graves disease (dated by TCRdb to the early 2020s). Context from the whole study: In the newly diagnosed Graves' disease group, patients had been taking antithyroid drugs for less than 3 months. Patients with persistent Graves' disease were compared with patients with newly diagnosed Graves' disease using TCR sequencing and RNA sequencing of peripheral blood. The study took place in China and was registered as a clinical trial. TCR sequencing covered approximately 13 persistent and 20 newly diagnosed Graves' disease patients, 33 samples in total.

Overall results and qualifications from the work: Sequencing and analysis were limited to the TCR beta chain. Lower TCR Shannon entropy and fewer highly expanded clones were observed in persistent Graves' disease patients than in newly diagnosed patients, which suggested clonal expansion. The authors acknowledged the small sample size as a limitation that may reduce accuracy. Persistent disease showed preferential use of TRBV28, TRBJ1-2 and TRBJ2-5, whereas newly diagnosed disease favored TRBV20-1 and TRBJ2-1. Peripheral blood alone was examined, since thyroid tissue, which constituted the primary lesion, could not be accessed. Persistent patients shared more public clonotypes among themselves (around 2,700) than newly diagnosed patients did (more than 850).

The V end gives up 6 bases and the J end 5 bases, leaving 8 bases in the junction not matched to a gene. The CDR3 goes from the cysteine to the phenylalanine over 15 residues. The entry retains the CDR3 DNA only, 45 bases that are in frame from base 1. These same data were also listed under a study on T cells in Graves' hyperthyroidism and ophthalmopathy. Looking at the second paper: Graves' hyperthyroidism was defined as stable when no progression to ophthalmopathy occurred over 18 months of follow-up. Hyperthyroidism patients were newly diagnosed, had a disease duration of under 2 months, and were aged 18 to 65 years. Patients with uncontrolled infections, other autoimmune diseases, pregnancy or lactation were excluded. Diagnoses were established on the basis of clinical symptoms, serum thyroxine and TRAb, thyroid ultrasound, and orbital computed tomography. The TCR CDR3 was subjected to a first round of RT-PCR using the HTBI primer set and the Qiagen OneStep RT-PCR kit. Blood samples also contained most of the expanded thyroid clonotypes (frequency above 0.001), which suggests that blood repertoires may reflect thyroid immune responses. Ophthalmopathy was separated from stable hyperthyroidism by a 13 V-J signature model, with around 88% sensitivity and about 81% specificity obtained in cross-validation and 80%/75% obtained in testing. In validation, progression to ophthalmopathy was predicted by the model with more than 65% sensitivity and 72.22% specificity, a median of approximately 6.5 months before onset. To identify TCR V-J signatures that set the groups apart, the researchers used a discovery cohort of more than 95 patients, made up of approximately 43 with Graves' ophthalmopathy and around 58 with stable Graves' hyperthyroidism. Whether ophthalmopathy could be predicted prospectively was tested in an independent validation cohort made up of roughly 19 hyperthyroidism patients plus 17 patients who later progressed to ophthalmopathy. The 100 discovery patients were divided at random into training and test sets in a 7:3 ratio. The study also compared thyroid tissue and blood T-cell repertoires from 5 to 7 Graves' hyperthyroidism patients. After blood sampling, hyperthyroidism patients were treated with methimazole at a starting dose of 30 mg daily, and ophthalmopathy patients were treated with high-dose intravenous methylprednisolone. Libraries were constructed in a second round of multiplex PCR, after which size selection and purification were performed. Libraries were sequenced paired-end with 100 bp reads on an Illumina HiSeq2000. Raw data were processed with SOAPnuke, discarding reads with adapters, uncalled bases, mean Phred below 15, or no exact constant-primer or identifier match. COPE v1.2.5 was used to merge high-quality paired reads, and clonotypes were defined as unique nucleotide sequences. MiTCR v1.1 was used to align clonotypes to the IMGT TRBV, TRBD and TRBJ reference segments. The analysis included only V-J combinations with a frequency above 0.0001, which together covered roughly 99% of the repertoires. A TCS score was defined as the ratio between F50 (clonal expansion) and ExV (chaos), using BLOSUM62-based TCRdist between CDR3 peptides within each V-J. Welch's t-statistics and random forest reduced 500 to 550 V-J features to 13, which were used in a naive Bayes classifier (R e1071). No statistical method was used to fix the sample size in advance, and group allocation was not hidden from the investigators. The paper describes TCR Vbeta CDR3 sequencing of around 140 peripheral blood samples, made up of some 40 ophthalmopathy patients, roughly 75 hyperthyroidism patients and about 17 progressor patients.

The source material was peripheral blood mononuclear cells (PBMCs), sampled at new diagnosis, from a patient treated with antithyroid drugs. The TCR originated in a woman in her twenties or thirties with Graves disease. Donor details come from another sample of the same person, matched by shared clones. The V and J segments used are TRBV12-3 or TRBV12-4 and TRBJ1-4; 8 bases in between match TRBD1. CDR3 loop: CASSHRGGRNEKLFF. The DNA reads TGTGCCAGCAGCCACAGGGGGGGTAGAAATGAAAAACTGTTTTTT.